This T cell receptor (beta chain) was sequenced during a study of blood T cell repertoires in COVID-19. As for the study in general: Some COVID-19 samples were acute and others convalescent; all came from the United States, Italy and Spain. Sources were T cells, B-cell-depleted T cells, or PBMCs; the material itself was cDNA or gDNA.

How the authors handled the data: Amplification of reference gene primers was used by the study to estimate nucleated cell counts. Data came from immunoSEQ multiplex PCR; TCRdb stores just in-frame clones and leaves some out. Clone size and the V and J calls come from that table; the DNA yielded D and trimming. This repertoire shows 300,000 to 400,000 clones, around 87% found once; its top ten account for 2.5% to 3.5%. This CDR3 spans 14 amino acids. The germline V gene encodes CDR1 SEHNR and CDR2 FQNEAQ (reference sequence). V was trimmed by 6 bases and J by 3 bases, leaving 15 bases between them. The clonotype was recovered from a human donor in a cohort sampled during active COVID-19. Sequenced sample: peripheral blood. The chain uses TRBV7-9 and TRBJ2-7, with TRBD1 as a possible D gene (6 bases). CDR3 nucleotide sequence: TGTGCCAGCAGTCCCCCCCGCAGGGGCTACGAGCAGTACTTC. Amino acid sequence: CASSPPRRGYEQYF.